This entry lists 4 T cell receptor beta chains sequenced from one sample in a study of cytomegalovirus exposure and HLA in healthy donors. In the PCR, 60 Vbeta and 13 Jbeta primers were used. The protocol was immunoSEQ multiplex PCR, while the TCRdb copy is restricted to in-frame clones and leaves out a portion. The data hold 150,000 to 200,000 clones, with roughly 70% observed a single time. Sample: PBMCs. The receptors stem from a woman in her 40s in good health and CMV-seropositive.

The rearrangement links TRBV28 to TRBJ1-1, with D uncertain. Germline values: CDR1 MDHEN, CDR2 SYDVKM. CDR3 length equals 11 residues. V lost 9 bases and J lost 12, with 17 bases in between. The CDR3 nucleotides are TGTGCCAGTCACTGGGCCGTATTGACTTTCTTT. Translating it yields CASHWAVLTFF.

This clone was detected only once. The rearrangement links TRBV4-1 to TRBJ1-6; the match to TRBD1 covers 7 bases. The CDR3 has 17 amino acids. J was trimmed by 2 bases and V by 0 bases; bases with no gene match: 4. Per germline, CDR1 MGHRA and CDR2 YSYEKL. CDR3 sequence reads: CASSQEGQTTYNSPLHF. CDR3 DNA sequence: TGCGCCAGCAGCCAAGAGGGACAGACAACCTATAATTCACCCCTCCACTTT.

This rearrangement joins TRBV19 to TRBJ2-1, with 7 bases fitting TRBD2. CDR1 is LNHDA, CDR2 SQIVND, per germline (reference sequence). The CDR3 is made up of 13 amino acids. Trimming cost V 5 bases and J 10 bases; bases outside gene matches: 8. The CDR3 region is CASSPQRDKEQFF. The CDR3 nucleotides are TGTGCCAGTAGTCCCCAGCGGGATAAGGAGCAGTTCTTC. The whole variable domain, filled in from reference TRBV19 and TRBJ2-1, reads DGGITQSPKYLFRKEGQNVTLSCEQNLNHDAMYWYRQDPGQGLRLIYYSQIVNDFQKGDIAEGYSVSREKKESFPLTVTSAQKNPTAFYLCASSPQRDKEQFFGPGTRLTVL.

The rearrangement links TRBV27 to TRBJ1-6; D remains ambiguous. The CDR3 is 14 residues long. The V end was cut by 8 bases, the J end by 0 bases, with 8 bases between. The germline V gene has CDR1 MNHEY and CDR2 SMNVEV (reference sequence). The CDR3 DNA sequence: TGTGCCAGCGTAGGGAGCTCCTATAATTCACCCCTCCACTTT. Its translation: CASVGSSYNSPLHF.